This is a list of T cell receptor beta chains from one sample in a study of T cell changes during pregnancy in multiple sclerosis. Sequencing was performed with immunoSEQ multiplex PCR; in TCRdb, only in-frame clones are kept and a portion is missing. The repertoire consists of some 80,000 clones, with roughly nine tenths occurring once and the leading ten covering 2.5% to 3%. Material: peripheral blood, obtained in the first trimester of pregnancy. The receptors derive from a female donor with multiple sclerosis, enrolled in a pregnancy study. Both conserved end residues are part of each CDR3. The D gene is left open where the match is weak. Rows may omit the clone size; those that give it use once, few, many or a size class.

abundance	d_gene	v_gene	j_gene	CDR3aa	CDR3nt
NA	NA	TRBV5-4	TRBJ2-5	CASSSPIFPETQYF	TGTGCCAGCAGCTCCCCAATTTTTCCAGAGACCCAGTACTTC
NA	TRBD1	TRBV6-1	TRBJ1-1	CASSGQEYTEAFF	TGTGCCAGCAGCGGACAGGAGTACACTGAAGCTTTCTTT
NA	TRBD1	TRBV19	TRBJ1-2	CASSRDRGLAYTF	TGTGCCAGTAGTAGGGACAGGGGGCTAGCCTACACCTTC
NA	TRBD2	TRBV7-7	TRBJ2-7	CASSLVVLVGSGVFSYEQYF	TGTGCTAGCAGCTTAGTGGTCTTAGTTGGTAGCGGGGTTTTCTCCTACGAGCAGTACTTC
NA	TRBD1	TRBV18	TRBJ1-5	CASSPKFGQDQPQHF	TGTGCCAGCTCACCAAAATTTGGACAGGACCAGCCCCAGCATTTT
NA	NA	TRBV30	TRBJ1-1	CAWVTGHMNTEAFF	TGTGCCTGGGTTACGGGACATATGAACACTGAAGCTTTCTTT
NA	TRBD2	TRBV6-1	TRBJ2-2	CASSEAAAGVGELFF	TGTGCCAGCAGTGAAGCGGCAGCGGGGGTCGGGGAGCTGTTTTTT
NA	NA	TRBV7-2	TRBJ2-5	CASSARVQETQYF	TGTGCCAGCAGCGCCAGGGTACAAGAGACCCAGTACTTC
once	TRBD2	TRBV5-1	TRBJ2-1	CASSSTSVSYNEQFF	TGCGCCAGCAGCAGTACTAGCGTCTCCTACAATGAGCAGTTCTTC
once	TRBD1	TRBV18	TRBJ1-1	CASLRQGRTEAFF	TGTGCCAGCCTTAGACAGGGACGAACTGAAGCTTTCTTT
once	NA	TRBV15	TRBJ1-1	CATSRDPSATAFF	TGTGCCACCAGCAGAGATCCGAGCGCCACAGCTTTCTTT
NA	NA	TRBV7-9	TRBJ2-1	CASSSGNEQFF	TGTGCCAGCAGCAGCGGGAATGAGCAGTTCTTC
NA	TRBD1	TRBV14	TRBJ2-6	CASSHRDRTFSGANVLTF	TGTGCCAGCAGCCACCGGGACAGGACATTCTCTGGGGCCAACGTCCTGACTTTC
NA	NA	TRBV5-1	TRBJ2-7	CASSSPGGRSYEQYF	TGCGCCAGCAGCTCTCCCGGGGGGCGAAGCTACGAGCAGTACTTC
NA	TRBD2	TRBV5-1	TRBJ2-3	CASSDSGPTDTQYF	TGCGCCAGCAGCGATAGCGGGCCCACAGATACGCAGTATTTT